The rows below give T cell receptor beta chains drawn from one sample of a study of T cell repertoires in cytomegalovirus infection. For these receptors, no antigen is known. TCRdb re-derived calls from the reads in MiXCR, one entry per CDR3 protein. The sample holds some 500,000 distinct CDR3 sequences, 35% to 50% seen once. The sample in question was cultured PBMCs, obtained from culture after CMV antigen stimulation. These receptors originate from a human donor in good health (CMV status not recorded). Some clones in this sample may be carry-over from other donors' samples. The CDR3 runs from the conserved cysteine through the conserved F or W. Fields, in order: J gene, V gene, CDR3 protein.

>TRBJ1-2|TRBV7-2
CASSRGQYYGYTF
>TRBJ1-6|TRBV6-5
CASSYSLQNVNSPLHF
>TRBJ2-1|TRBV28
CASQAYGINEQFF
>TRBJ2-3|TRBV6-5
CASSYIAGGRTDTQYF
>TRBJ1-6|TRBV7-2
CASSSEPLGNSPLHF
>TRBJ2-3|TRBV4-2
CASSLEKLADTQYF
>TRBJ2-3|TRBV5-5
CASRRGSGRDTQYF
>TRBJ1-5|TRBV12-3/TRBV12-4
CASSLGTAGRPQHF
>TRBJ2-5|TRBV5-4
CASSIATGGETQYF
>TRBJ1-2|TRBV7-9
CASSLSYTGLGYGYTF
>TRBJ1-1|TRBV15
CATGGGRGDTEAFF
>TRBJ1-3|TRBV6-1
CASTRGSGNTIYF
>TRBJ2-2|TRBV19
CASSRSGGFNTGELFF
>TRBJ2-1|TRBV7-9
CASSSIRTSVGYNEQFF
>TRBJ2-5|TRBV15
CATSRGDYQETQYF
>TRBJ2-7|TRBV7-8
CASSFGTPSYEQYF
>TRBJ2-1|TRBV18
CASSAVWDSRGNEQFF
>TRBJ1-3|TRBV29-1
CGGMRGNTIYF
>TRBJ2-1|TRBV7-2
CASSLGSRGLAGVLGYNEQFF
>TRBJ2-1|TRBV13
CASSLVGLAGYNEQFF
>TRBJ2-1|TRBV2
CASKLGNEQFF
>TRBJ2-3|TRBV7-2
CASSRLGGASADTQYF